The entry below gives a single TCR beta chain sequence along with its context. The antigen remains unidentified. These data belong to a study of long-term antiretroviral therapy in people with HIV. Study findings and constraints: HIV repertoires covered narrower CDR3 length ranges than controls did. Increased diversity was seen after ART, yet it remained lower than in transplant donor controls.

Assay version v3.0 of immunoSEQ was used, and it was run at survey level. Only in-frame clones appear in the TCRdb table, and some are missing; sequencing was by immunoSEQ multiplex PCR. The sample lists about 35,000 clones, roughly four fifths occurring once. This CDR3 region has 16 residues. In germline, CDR1 is MDHEN, CDR2 SYDVKM. Losses at the gene ends were 3 bases for V and 4 bases for J; bases not matched to a gene: 3. This receptor was identified in a man younger than 35 with HIV. The sample consisted of unsorted PBMCs, taken 0.3 years after starting antiretroviral therapy. The chain links TRBV28 to TRBJ2-3; TRBD2 agrees at 14 bases. CDR3 amino acids: CASSFRLAGGADTQYF. Here the CDR3 DNA reads TGTGCCAGCAGTTTCAGACTAGCGGGGGGGGCAGATACGCAGTATTTT.